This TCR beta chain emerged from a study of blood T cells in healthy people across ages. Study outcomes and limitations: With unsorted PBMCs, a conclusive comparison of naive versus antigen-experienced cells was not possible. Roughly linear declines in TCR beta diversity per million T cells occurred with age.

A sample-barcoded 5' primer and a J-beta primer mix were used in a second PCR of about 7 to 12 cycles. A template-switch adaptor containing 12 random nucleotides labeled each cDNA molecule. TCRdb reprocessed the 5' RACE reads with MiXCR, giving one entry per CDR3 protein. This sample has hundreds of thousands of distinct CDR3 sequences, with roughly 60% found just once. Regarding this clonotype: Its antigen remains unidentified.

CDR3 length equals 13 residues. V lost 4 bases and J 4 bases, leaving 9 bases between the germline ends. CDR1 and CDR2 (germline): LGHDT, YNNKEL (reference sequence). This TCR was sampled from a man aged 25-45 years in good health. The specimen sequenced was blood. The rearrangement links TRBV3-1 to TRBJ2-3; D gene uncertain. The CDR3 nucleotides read TGTGCCAGCAGCCCCCTTTGGGCAGATACGCAGTATTTT. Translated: CASSPLWADTQYF.